These 13 T cell receptor beta chains share one sample of origin, sequenced in a study of blood T cell repertoires in COVID-19. Sequencing was performed with immunoSEQ multiplex PCR; in TCRdb, only in-frame clones are kept and a portion is missing. Seen here are some 160,000 clones, approximately 86% observed once, and the top ten hold around 8%. What was sequenced was peripheral blood. The source of these receptors is a woman over 75 with COVID-19, enrolled during active disease.

V gene TRBV6-5 combines with J gene TRBJ1-1; 7 bases agree with TRBD1. J was trimmed by 7 bases and V by 5 bases; bases with no gene match: 10. Germline CDR1 MNHEY, CDR2 SVGAGI. The CDR3 loop spans 14 amino acids. CDR3 bases: TGTGCCAGCAGTAAGGCCGGGGCAGGGGGTGAAGCTTTCTTT. Translated, it gives CASSKAGAGGEAFF.

This clone was observed a single time. J is TRBJ1-5 and V is TRBV7-9; D might be TRBD1 (5 bases). This CDR3 is built from 13 residues. From germline, CDR1 is SEHNR and CDR2 FQNEAQ (reference sequence). The V end lost 5 bases, the J end lost 9 bases, and 14 bases lay between the germline ends. The CDR3 bases are TGTGCCAGCAGCCCCCTTGGGGGGGGGCCCCAGCATTTT. Translating it yields CASSPLGGGPQHF.

V is TRBV19 and J is TRBJ1-5, with 8 bases that match TRBD1. Germline V CDR1 and CDR2: LNHDA, SQIVND (reference sequence). The CDR3 contains 15 residues. Trimming at V came to 5 bases and at J to 1 base, leaving 4 bases not matched to a gene. As DNA, the CDR3 is TGTGCCAGTAGTCCATGGACAGGGAGCAATCAGCCCCAGCATTTT. Its protein product is CASSPWTGSNQPQHF.

The chain links TRBV18 to TRBJ2-3; 11 positions agree with TRBD1. J gave up 3 bases and V 3 bases, and 8 bases lay outside the gene matches. There are 17 residues in the CDR3. Germline V gene lookup returns CDR1 KGHSH and CDR2 LQKENI. In nucleotides, the CDR3 is TGTGCCAGCTCACCTCCTAGGACAGGGGGCGGGACAGATACGCAGTATTTT. Its protein product is CASSPPRTGGGTDTQYF.

The chain recombines TRBV5-1 with TRBJ1-2; no clear D. V shed 4 bases and J shed 7 bases, with 20 bases lying between them. Germline values: CDR1 SGHRS, CDR2 YFSETQ. This CDR3 is 15 amino acids long. CDR3 DNA: TGCGCCAGCAGCCAACGCCCTGGAGGGAGCGCTGGCTACACCTTC. Protein product: CASSQRPGGSAGYTF.

The CDR3 DNA is TGCGCCAGCAGCTCGTACTTAGCGGGAGTACAAAAGGAGCAGTTCTTC. Translated, it gives CASSSYLAGVQKEQFF. This rearrangement joins TRBV5-1 to TRBJ2-1; TRBD2 matches at 9 bases. The junction had 14 bases not matched to a gene; V was cut back by 3 bases and J by 10 bases. The CDR3 is made up of 16 amino acids. Per germline, CDR1 SGHRS and CDR2 YFSETQ.

V and J are TRBV7-8 and TRBJ1-2; D call uncertain. The CDR3 sequence is 13 residues long. V gave up 4 bases and J gave up 7 bases, with 13 bases separating them. Germline lookup yields CDR1 SGHVS and CDR2 FQNEAQ. The CDR3 nucleotides read TGTGCCAGCAGCTCGGACTGGAGTCTTGGCTACACCTTC. Amino acid sequence: CASSSDWSLGYTF.

The V call is TRBV7-9, the J call TRBJ2-3; D possibly corresponds to TRBD2 (5 bases). Trimming took 3 bases from V and 4 from J, leaving 11 bases between them. There are 14 residues in the CDR3. The germline V gene encodes CDR1 SEHNR and CDR2 FQNEAQ (reference sequence). The chain's CDR3 is CASSLDSTADTQYF. The CDR3 nucleotides read TGTGCCAGCAGCTTGGACTCTACCGCAGATACGCAGTATTTT.

The chain combines TRBV6-5 with TRBJ2-4, with D unclear. The germline CDR1 and CDR2 sequences are MNHEY and SVGAGI. The V and J ends lost 6 bases and 7 bases respectively, with 10 bases between them. The CDR3 contains 12 residues. The CDR3 DNA follows: TGTGCCAGCAGCTACCCTGAGAACATTCAGTACTTC. Protein sequence: CASSYPENIQYF.

The rearrangement links TRBV9 to TRBJ1-3; D gene ambiguous. The CDR3 runs 13 residues. CDR1 and CDR2 from the germline V gene are SGDLS and YYNGEE. The V and J ends lost 3 bases and 7 bases respectively, with 11 bases between them. CDR3 bases: TGTGCCAGCAGCGAGGACGCGGGGAACACCATATATTTT. This codes for CASSEDAGNTIYF.

The genes are TRBV19 and TRBJ1-1; 10 bases align to TRBD1. The CDR3 runs to 16 residues. CDR1 LNHDA and CDR2 SQIVND come from the germline V gene (reference sequence). V shed 7 bases, J shed 0 bases, and the junction held 8 bases outside the gene matches. The DNA of the CDR3 is TGTGCCAGTAATGCCGACAGGGGGCGCCTGAACACTGAAGCTTTCTTT. It yields the protein CASNADRGRLNTEAFF.

This clone occurred a few times. The CDR3 region is CASSPGGSWGLLGYTF. In DNA form, the CDR3 reads TGCGCCAGCAGCCCTGGCGGGTCTTGGGGGCTTCTTGGCTACACCTTC. The chain uses TRBV5-1 and TRBJ1-2; possible D gene TRBD1, 6 bases. The CDR3 is 16 residues long. V was pared by 4 bases and J by 7 bases, with 23 bases between. Germline-derived CDR1 and CDR2 are SGHRS and YFSETQ. Together with reference TRBV5-1 and TRBJ1-2, the CDR3 gives the full variable domain: KAGVTQTPRYLIKTRGQQVTLSCSPISGHRSVSWYQQTPGQGLQFLFEYFSETQRNKGNFPGRFSGRQFSNSRSEMNVSTLELGDSALYLCASSPGGSWGLLGYTFGSGTRLTVV.

This clone has just one count. The chain recombines TRBV11-2 with TRBJ1-4; maybe TRBD1 (5 bases). Trimming took 2 bases from V and 4 from J, leaving 11 bases between them. From germline, CDR1 is SGHAT and CDR2 FQNNGV. The CDR3 has 15 residues. The CDR3 region is CASSLSDSSNEKLFF. The CDR3 DNA reads TGTGCCAGCAGCTTATCCGACAGTAGTAATGAAAAACTGTTTTTT. The variable domain in full, with the rest retrieved from reference TRBV11-2 and TRBJ1-4, is EAGVAQSPRYKIIEKRQSVAFWCNPISGHATLYWYQQILGQGPKLLIQFQNNGVVDDSQLPKDRFSAERLKGVDSTLKIQPAKLEDSAVYLCASSLSDSSNEKLFFGSGTQLSVL.